These 27 T cell receptor beta chains originate from one sample sequenced in a study of graft-versus-host responses after intestinal transplantation. Only in-frame clones appear in the TCRdb table, and some are missing; sequencing was by immunoSEQ multiplex PCR. The data show around 16,000 clones, with around 79% seen just once and around 7.8% held by the top ten. Graft tissue processing released intraepithelial and lamina propria lymphocytes. The sequencing here drew on ileum tissue, taken around 69 weeks after intestinal transplant. These receptors were obtained from a human patient who received an intestinal transplant, so some T cells may come from the graft donor.

V usage is TRBV7-6 and J usage is TRBJ1-1; D might be TRBD1 (6 bases). CDR3 length: 13 residues. V lost 1 base and J 8 bases, leaving 11 bases between the germline ends. Per germline, CDR1 SGHVS and CDR2 FNYEAQ. The CDR3 here is CASSLGGAGEAFF. The CDR3 DNA reads as TGTGCCAGCAGCTTAGGGGGGGCTGGGGAAGCTTTCTTT.

The chain joins TRBV19 to TRBJ2-5; D gene uncertain. Per germline, CDR1 LNHDA and CDR2 SQIVND (reference sequence). This CDR3 is built from 14 residues. The germline V and J ends were trimmed by 7 bases and 3 bases, with 15 bases remaining between them. The CDR3 DNA is TGTGCCAGTACCGAACCGGGCCTTAAAGAGACCCAGTACTTC. Translation gives CASTEPGLKETQYF.

CDR3 DNA: TGTGCCAGCAGCCAGGCCGGGTCCGCCTACGAGCAGTACTTC. It encodes CASSQAGSAYEQYF. The chain recombines TRBV5-6 with TRBJ2-5; D unresolved. The J call may be in error: the DNA end matches TRBJ2-7 better. The length of the CDR3 is 14 residues. Per germline, CDR1 SGHDT and CDR2 YYEEEE.

The chain couples TRBV19 to TRBJ1-2, with a tentative D call TRBD1 (6 bases). Germline loops: CDR1 LNHDA, CDR2 SQIVND (reference sequence). The germline V and J ends were trimmed by 10 bases and 7 bases, with 19 bases remaining between them. The CDR3 loop spans 13 amino acids. The CDR3 DNA is TGTGCCAACGTGGGGGGGCGCGTATTTGGCTACACCTTC. This codes for CANVGGRVFGYTF.

This rearrangement joins TRBV5-1 to TRBJ1-2; no definite D call. The V end was cut by 0 bases, the J end by 4 bases, with 7 bases between. Germline loops: CDR1 SGHRS, CDR2 YFSETQ. CDR3 size: 13 residues. The CDR3 sequence: CASSLGVSYGYTF. In nucleotides, the CDR3 is TGCGCCAGCAGCTTGGGAGTCAGCTATGGCTACACCTTC.

Regarding this clone: Additional DNA sequences in this sample encode the identical CDR3. The V call is TRBV11-2, the J call TRBJ1-4; D is ambiguous. This CDR3 is built from 13 residues. Trimming stripped 5 bases from V and 7 bases from J, with 11 bases between. Germline loops: CDR1 SGHAT, CDR2 FQNNGV. DNA for the CDR3: TGTGCCAGCAGCCCGACCACAATTGAAAAACTGTTTTTT. Its protein is CASSPTTIEKLFF.

This clone showed up just once. The chain has TRBV18 and TRBJ2-5, with 9 bases lining up with TRBD2. The last part of the DNA fits TRBJ2-7 better; the J call may be wrong. Germline V gives CDR1 KGHSH, CDR2 LQKENI. The CDR3 is 15 amino acids. DNA of the CDR3: TGTGCCAGCTCTACTACCGGGACTAGCAGGCACGAGCAGTACTTC. Residues: CASSTTGTSRHEQYF.

This clone was recorded once. The chain links TRBV2 to TRBJ2-5, with 9 bases aligning to TRBD1. The tail of the sequence fits TRBJ2-7 better, so the J call may be wrong. The CDR3 covers 15 residues. Per germline, CDR1 SNHLY and CDR2 FYNNEI. The CDR3, as DNA: TGTGCCAGCATAATCCCTGGACAGGGGTACTACGAGCAGTACTTC. Translated, it gives CASIIPGQGYYEQYF.

The V call is TRBV4-3, the J call TRBJ1-5, with TRBD1 matching 10 bases. The CDR3 spans 15 residues. Per the germline V gene, CDR1 is LGHNA and CDR2 is YSLEER. V lost 5 bases, J lost 3 bases, and 4 bases stayed unmatched. CDR3 nucleotides: TGCGCCAGCAGCTCAGGGACAGGGGACAATCAGCCCCAGCATTTT. Its translation is CASSSGTGDNQPQHF.

This chain links TRBV28 with TRBJ2-5; TRBD1 agrees at 7 bases. CDR1 and CDR2 from the germline V gene are MDHEN and SYDVKM. The V and J ends lost 5 bases and 5 bases, in that order; junction bases with no gene match: 14. The CDR3 extends over 16 amino acids. The CDR3, as DNA: TGTGCCAGCAGTCCCCGACAGGGCCCGGTACAGGAGACCCAGTACTTC. As protein: CASSPRQGPVQETQYF.

The chain couples TRBV9 to TRBJ1-6; no clear D gene. The germline CDR1 and CDR2 sequences are SGDLS and YYNGEE. The length of the CDR3 is 13 residues. Trimming took 0 bases from V and 7 from J, leaving 5 bases between them. CDR3 sequence reads: CASSVVMNSPLHF. The CDR3, as DNA: TGTGCCAGCAGCGTAGTCATGAATTCACCCCTCCACTTT.

CDR3 sequence: CASSQIPKGAYGGETQYF. DNA for the CDR3: TGTGCCAGCAGCCAAATTCCTAAAGGGGCCTACGGTGGGGAGACCCAGTACTTC. The genes are TRBV7-9 and TRBJ2-5; possibly TRBD1 for D (5 bases). Trimming removed 5 bases at V and 5 bases at J, with 27 bases between. Germline V gene sequence: CDR1 SEHNR, CDR2 FQNEAQ (reference sequence). This CDR3 contains 18 residues.

In nucleotides, the CDR3 is TGTGCCAGCTCACCAGGGACAGCTAATTCACCCCTCCACTTT. This translates into CASSPGTANSPLHF. This sequence joins TRBV18 and TRBJ1-6; 7 bases are shared with TRBD1. Per the germline V gene, CDR1 is KGHSH and CDR2 is LQKENI. With 2 bases clipped from V and 6 bases from J, the junction kept 1 base outside the gene matches. This CDR3 region has 14 residues.

The chain has TRBV9 and TRBJ2-5, with TRBD1 matching over 9 bases. CDR3 length: 15 amino acids. With V trimmed by 4 bases and J by 5 bases, 9 bases remained unmatched. Germline CDR1 reads SGDLS; CDR2 reads YYNGEE. CDR3 protein: CASSPRDREVETQYF. The CDR3 DNA sequence: TGTGCCAGCAGCCCCCGGGACAGGGAAGTGGAGACCCAGTACTTC.

V usage is TRBV7-2 and J usage is TRBJ2-7; 7 bases fit TRBD2. Unmatched junction bases numbered 5, after V lost 3 bases and J lost 3 bases. The CDR3 has 14 residues. Per the germline V gene, CDR1 is SGHTA and CDR2 is FQGNSA. The CDR3 protein is CASSFSGLDYEQYF. In nucleotides, the CDR3 is TGTGCCAGCAGCTTTAGCGGGCTAGACTACGAGCAGTACTTC.

J is TRBJ2-2 and V is TRBV18; D uncertain. The V and J ends lost 5 bases and 0 bases respectively, with 13 bases between them. The CDR3 covers 16 residues. CDR1 and CDR2 from the germline V gene are KGHSH and LQKENI. CDR3 nucleotide sequence: TGTGCCAGCTCAATTGTATCCCCTTCGAACACCGGGGAGCTGTTTTTT. Encoded protein: CASSIVSPSNTGELFF.

V and J are TRBV6-5 and TRBJ1-5, with unresolved D. The length of the CDR3 is 13 residues. Per the germline V gene, CDR1 is MNHEY and CDR2 is SVGAGI. The V and J ends lost 2 bases and 1 base respectively, with 3 bases between them. Here the CDR3 reads CASSYGSNQPQHF. The CDR3 DNA follows: TGTGCCAGCAGTTACGGGAGCAATCAGCCCCAGCATTTT.

The chain recombines TRBV6-6 with TRBJ1-1; D possibly corresponds to TRBD1 (6 bases). Germline CDR1 is MNHNY and CDR2 is SVGAGI (reference sequence). CDR3 length: 14 amino acids. V lost 5 bases, J lost 5 bases, and 15 bases lay in between. This chain's CDR3 is CASSPYRESTEAFF. CDR3 in DNA: TGTGCCAGCAGTCCGTACAGGGAGTCAACTGAAGCTTTCTTT.

The V and J genes are TRBV5-5 and TRBJ1-5; D remains ambiguous. The CDR3 extends over 15 amino acids. Per germline, CDR1 SGHKS and CDR2 YYEKEE (reference sequence). V lost 0 bases and J lost 3, with 10 bases in between. The CDR3 sequence is CASSLGSRANQPQHF. CDR3 nucleotide sequence: TGTGCCAGCAGCTTGGGATCAAGGGCCAATCAGCCCCAGCATTTT.

The chain is built from TRBV6-6 and TRBJ1-6, with a weak D call TRBD1 (5 bases). There are 13 residues in the CDR3. Germline lookup yields CDR1 MNHNY and CDR2 SVGAGI (reference sequence). Trimming took off 2 bases at V and 10 bases at J, with 9 bases between the two ends. In nucleotides, the CDR3 is TGTGCCAGCAGTTACCTGGGGGGGTCACCCCTCCACTTT. It translates to CASSYLGGSPLHF.

A remark on this clone: A read error may account for a junction end that differs from germline. The chain recombines TRBV4-1 with TRBJ2-7; tentatively, D is TRBD2 (6 bases). Germline CDR1 and CDR2: MGHRA and YSYEKL. This CDR3 comprises 14 residues. CDR3 DNA sequence: TGTGCCAGCAGCCCAGGAGGGAGTACCTACGAGCAGTACTTC. It encodes CASSPGGSTYEQYF.

The gene calls are TRBV13 and TRBJ2-5, with 8 bases matching TRBD2. The trim removed 7 bases at V and 4 bases at J, leaving 17 bases unmatched. The germline gives CDR1 PRHDT, CDR2 FYEKMQ (reference sequence). The CDR3 is 17 amino acids. This CDR3 is CASNRAGERGPGETQYF. In nucleotides, the CDR3 is TGTGCCAGCAACCGAGCGGGGGAGCGGGGGCCGGGAGAGACCCAGTACTTC. Full variable domain (rest looked up from reference TRBV13 and TRBJ2-5): AAGVIQSPRHLIKEKRETATLKCYPIPRHDTVYWYQQGPGQDPQFLISFYEKMQSDKGSIPDRFSAQQFSDYHSELNMSSLELGDSALYFCASNRAGERGPGETQYFGPGTRLLVL.

This chain joins TRBV5-1 and TRBJ1-2, with D possibly matching TRBD1 (5 bases). Trimming left V 6 bases short and J 8 bases short, with 17 bases between. Germline CDR1 SGHRS, CDR2 YFSETQ. The CDR3 runs to 13 residues. Here the CDR3 DNA reads TGCGCCAGCAAGAGGGGAGGGGCGGAAGGCTACACCTTC. This encodes CASKRGGAEGYTF.

The chain employs TRBV5-5 and TRBJ2-7; weak D call: TRBD1 (5 bases). Trimming removed 3 bases at V and 6 bases at J, with 16 bases between. The CDR3 has 14 amino acids. The germline gives CDR1 SGHKS, CDR2 YYEKEE (reference sequence). CDR3 DNA: TGTGCCAGCAGCTGGGGCAGGGCTCAGGGCGAGCAGTACTTC. As protein: CASSWGRAQGEQYF.

The chain couples TRBV9 to TRBJ2-7; 8 nucleotides match TRBD2. V trimming: 4 bases; J trimming: 2 bases; junction bases outside the gene matches: 8. The CDR3 length is 15 residues. The germline V gene encodes CDR1 SGDLS and CDR2 YYNGEE. The CDR3, as DNA: TGTGCCAGCAGCACGGGACTAGATATCCCCTACGAGCAGTACTTC. It is translated as CASSTGLDIPYEQYF.

A few counts support this clone. The rearrangement uses TRBV13 and TRBJ2-1; the D call may be TRBD1 or TRBD2 (5 bases each). V was trimmed by 5 bases and J by 8 bases, leaving 22 bases between them. The germline V gene has CDR1 PRHDT and CDR2 FYEKMQ (reference sequence). The CDR3 contains 16 residues. CDR3 DNA sequence: TGTGCCAGCAGCGCAGGGCAGCGCGGGCTAGGGGATGAGCAGTTCTTC. Translation gives CASSAGQRGLGDEQFF.

The chain employs TRBV5-1 and TRBJ2-5; D not certain. The closer fit of TRBJ2-7 to the DNA end suggests the J call may be wrong. The CDR3 loop spans 14 amino acids. Germline V CDR1 and CDR2: SGHRS, YFSETQ. CDR3 sequence (DNA): TGCGCCAGTGCCACGGACCCCTTCTCCTACGAGCAGTACTTC. Translating gives CASATDPFSYEQYF.